This TCR beta chain was identified during a study of cytomegalovirus exposure and HLA in healthy donors. 13 Jbeta primers and 60 Vbeta primers were used for the PCR. Profiling relied on immunoSEQ multiplex PCR, and the TCRdb table lists in-frame clones only, not all of them. The data show 160,000 or so clones, 70% to 80% seen once. About this clone: Its antigen is unknown.

Regarding the study as a whole: As was reported, the classifier diagnosed cytomegalovirus status with high specificity and sensitivity. Exclusion applied to some V segments, including TRBV6-2 and TRBV6-3, as they were indistinguishable. It was 150 to 200 TCR beta chains that were listed as cytomegalovirus-associated. TCR beta chains associated with HLA were, in a later analysis, more clonally expanded than equally common others.

Germline V gives CDR1 LNHDA, CDR2 SQIVND (reference sequence). This CDR3 has 15 amino acids. Unmatched junction bases numbered 6, after V lost 5 bases and J lost 2 bases. The sequencing sample was made of PBMCs. This sequence was found in a man between 18 and 29 years old in good health and CMV-seropositive. The chain carries TRBV19 and TRBJ1-5; 7 nucleotides match TRBD1. For the CDR3, the DNA is TGTGCCAGTAGTGCCCCAGGGGGAGGCAATCAGCCCCAGCATTTT. Its translation: CASSAPGGGNQPQHF.